This TCR beta chain was recorded in a study of shared clonotypes between healthy human individuals. Profiled with immunoSEQ multiplex PCR; TCRdb holds only in-frame clones, not every one. Altogether roughly 1.5 million clones are present, 95% to 99% being singletons, with the ten largest covering about 0.45%. This clone was found once. This clonotype originated in a man aged 25-45 years in good health. What was sequenced was naive CD4+ T cells sorted from blood. As to subset: CD45RA+ positively selected.

Written as DNA, the CDR3 is TGTGCCAGCTCACCAGGACAGGGGCTGATCGCGTCTGGAAACACCATATATTTT. It translates to CASSPGQGLIASGNTIYF. The chain couples TRBV18 to TRBJ1-3; 9 bases map to TRBD1. With 2 bases clipped from V and 1 base from J, the junction kept 9 bases outside the gene matches. CDR3 size: 18 residues. CDR1 KGHSH and CDR2 LQKENI come from the germline V gene.